This T cell receptor beta chain was sequenced during a study of blood T cells in healthy people across ages. The authors ran a second PCR of 7 to 11 cycles using a sample-barcoded 5' primer and a J-beta primer mix. Via MiXCR, TCRdb re-called the 5' RACE reads, giving one row per CDR3 protein. The sample lists hundreds of thousands of distinct CDR3 sequences, roughly 52% seen once, with about an eighth in the top ten. From germline, CDR1 is SQVTM and CDR2 ANQGSEA. The CDR3 contains 14 residues. In this sample, this clonotype turned up a few times. The TCR originated in a man between 25 and 39 years old in good health. The genes are TRBV29-1 and TRBJ2-1; D may be TRBD1 (6 bases). Sequencing used blood. This CDR3 is CSVFRDTTNNEQFF. CDR3 nucleotide sequence: TGCAGTGTTTTCCGGGACACCACAAACAATGAGCAGTTCTTC.